This entry concerns a single T cell receptor beta chain. The antigen is unknown. This entry comes from a study of T cell responses to AZD1222 COVID-19 vaccine. Study-level background: Analyses pooled second doses at about 4 or about 12 weeks. Findings and limits, study-wide: Regions left unmutated in variants are reportedly the target of nearly half of spike-specific TCRs. Repertoires were obtained solely post-peak T cell response. Baseline serology detected seropositivity in only a handful of AZD1222 recipients.

Profiled with immunoSEQ multiplex PCR; TCRdb holds only in-frame clones, not every one. The profile covers some 200,000 clones, with about nine tenths appearing a single time and 0.99% taken by the ten largest. The V and J ends lost 3 bases and 5 bases respectively, with 16 bases between them. This CDR3 comprises 16 residues. In germline, CDR1 is SEHNR, CDR2 FQNEAQ (reference sequence). The chain joins TRBV7-9 to TRBJ2-2; D is perhaps TRBD2 (6 bases). The sequence was collected from an adult in good health. The sequences come from peripheral blood, collected on day 0 of AZD1222 vaccination. The CDR3 nucleotides read TGTGCCAGCAGCTTTCAGCCGGGACTCGGAACCGGGGAGCTGTTTTTT. Its translation is CASSFQPGLGTGELFF.